Listed below are T cell receptor beta chains from one sample, sequenced in a study of T-cell memory formation after mild COVID-19. From the 5' RACE reads, TCRdb called clonotypes with MiXCR, one entry per CDR3 protein. The table shows hundreds of thousands of distinct CDR3 sequences, with roughly 21% occurring only once. The sequenced material came from PBMCs or a T cell subset sorted from them (not recorded which). The receptors shown here come from an adult woman who had mild COVID-19 (a few samples of this study predate the infection). Cell type and time point are not known. The CDR3 runs from the conserved cysteine through the conserved F or W. A D gene is named only where the DNA matches it firmly. Expanded clones get a size class; other rows say once, few or many, or leave the size out.

v_call	d_call	cdr3_length	clone_size	j_call	cdr3_aa
TRBV2	.	15	.	TRBJ1-4	CASSEALRNFEKLFF
TRBV28	.	13	few	TRBJ1-1	CASSLRGPIKAFF
TRBV20-1	TRBD2	16	.	TRBJ2-5	CSAAGRTSGRQETQYF
TRBV11-1	.	17	.	TRBJ1-1	CASSPRSIGGMNTEAFF
TRBV5-1	.	15	few	TRBJ1-2	CASSLAASWEYGYTF
TRBV5-1	.	19	.	TRBJ2-1	CASSLAGLYQDHPVNEQFF
TRBV3-1	.	16	many	TRBJ2-1	CASSQDLSASYNEQFF
TRBV29-1	TRBD1	12	.	TRBJ1-2	CSVAQGASGYTF
TRBV7-7	.	15	.	TRBJ2-1	CASSLAWTDYNEQFF
TRBV25-1	.	16	.	TRBJ1-2	CASSEWGPAQGYGYTF
TRBV7-7	.	15	.	TRBJ2-7	CASSLEAGSVYEQYF
TRBV7-9	TRBD2	16	.	TRBJ2-1	CASSRWEASGDYEQFF
TRBV7-6	.	15	few	TRBJ2-3	CASSLVSQALDTQYF
TRBV7-2	TRBD1	14	.	TRBJ1-4	CASSMTGTDEKLFF
TRBV6-1	.	16	many	TRBJ2-3	CASSEAAGSSTDTQYF
TRBV27	TRBD1	12	.	TRBJ2-7	CASSQNQGAQYF
TRBV14	.	15	few	TRBJ2-1	CASSQRWGGYNEQFF
TRBV4-3	.	15	.	TRBJ2-5	CASSQDRGLAETQYF
TRBV20-1	.	12	few	TRBJ1-1	CSAQRSGGRVFF
TRBV7-6	TRBD1	15	.	TRBJ2-7	CASSLSGTGVDEQYF
TRBV5-5	.	15	few	TRBJ1-1	CASHLRGGGDPEAFF
TRBV5-1	.	14	.	TRBJ2-5	CASSPSGQQETQYF
TRBV6-6	.	18	few	TRBJ2-7	CASSSERRPSTEFYEQYF
TRBV5-1	TRBD1	15	.	TRBJ1-1	CASSIGQDRYTEAFF
TRBV12-3/TRBV12-4	TRBD2	14	.	TRBJ2-3	CASSPGGARDTQYF
TRBV5-4	TRBD1	15	.	TRBJ2-5	CASSSTGGVEETQYF
TRBV3-1	.	13	.	TRBJ1-6	CASSPSHGSPLHF
TRBV30	TRBD2	16	.	TRBJ2-2	CAWSWTSGANTGELFF
TRBV12-3/TRBV12-4	.	15	.	TRBJ2-7	CASSRTVGGTYEQYF
TRBV20-1	TRBD2	14	.	TRBJ2-7	CSAVVAGPSYEQYF
TRBV7-2	TRBD1	15	few	TRBJ2-1	CASSSDRESYNEQFF
TRBV13	TRBD1	12	few	TRBJ1-1	CASSTGGGEAFF
TRBV25-1	.	16	.	TRBJ2-5	CASSDPTSGNQETQYF
TRBV7-8	.	13	.	TRBJ2-5	CASSFPPEETQYF
TRBV6-5	TRBD1	15	few	TRBJ2-7	CASRQTGTGTYEQYF
TRBV7-2	.	12	few	TRBJ2-1	CASSYTGYEQFF
TRBV12-3/TRBV12-4	.	18	few	TRBJ2-3	CASSTGWTRRVGTDTQYF
TRBV6-2/TRBV6-3	.	15	few	TRBJ1-2	CASSYVVEANYGYTF
TRBV7-9	TRBD1	8	.	TRBJ2-1	CASTQGVF
TRBV3-1	.	14	.	TRBJ1-1	CASSFQAGRTEAFF
TRBV20-1	.	16	few	TRBJ2-3	CSAKGSFRAGPDTQYF
TRBV27	TRBD1	16	.	TRBJ2-7	CASSSDRGVRSYEQYF
TRBV5-6	.	11	few	TRBJ2-1	CASSLLREQFF
TRBV7-2	.	14	.	TRBJ2-3	CASSSPPVPNTQYF
TRBV7-2	TRBD2	15	few	TRBJ2-1	CASSPIAGGYNEQFF
TRBV2	.	15	.	TRBJ1-2	CASSTLQGSNYGYTF
TRBV20-1	TRBD2	16	.	TRBJ2-1	CSARDVGSGRSNEQFF
TRBV7-2	.	16	few	TRBJ2-7	CASSLSGGLSSYEQYF
TRBV13	TRBD1	15	.	TRBJ1-5	CASSRGQGGGRAQHF
TRBV3-2	.	16	many	TRBJ2-1	CASNYLESECGGVKFF
TRBV12-3/TRBV12-4	.	16	.	TRBJ2-3	CASSFLAGGVVDTQYF
TRBV2	.	14	few	TRBJ2-7	CASVIAQRNYEQYF
TRBV11-1	.	15	.	TRBJ2-1	CASSFGQSSYNEQFF
TRBV15	.	15	few	TRBJ2-1	CATSRQGSSYNEQFF
TRBV24-1	TRBD2	18	.	TRBJ2-3	CATSDSPGLAGSTDTQYF
TRBV9	.	17	.	TRBJ1-3	CASCCRSSKSSGNTIYF
TRBV7-9	.	16	.	TRBJ1-1	CASSLKPGGENAEAFF
TRBV29-1	TRBD2	13	.	TRBJ2-7	CSARGEGFYEQYF
TRBV11-3	.	13	.	TRBJ2-4	CASSSRTENIQYF